This T cell receptor (beta chain) was retrieved from a study of shared clonotypes between healthy human individuals. General study findings and limits: Generation probability values for non-shared clonotypes were lower than those for clonotypes shared by all four donors.

Germline loops: CDR1 SGDLS, CDR2 YYNGEE. The junction had 7 bases not matched to a gene; V was cut back by 4 bases and J by 3 bases. This CDR3 has 16 amino acids. Deep-level assay runs were performed. Only in-frame clones appear in the TCRdb table, and some are missing; sequencing was by immunoSEQ multiplex PCR. The table lists over a million clones, more than 95% of them singletons. This clone was seen once. Its antigen is not identified. This sequence joins TRBV9 and TRBJ2-7, with 13 bases identical to TRBD2. Sample: naive CD4+ T cells sorted from blood. Subset specified: CD45RA+ positively selected. The clonotype was recovered from a man aged 25-40 years in good health. CDR3 in DNA: TGTGCCAGCAGCCCGGGGACTAGCGGGGTTGACTACGAGCAGTACTTC. It specifies CASSPGTSGVDYEQYF.